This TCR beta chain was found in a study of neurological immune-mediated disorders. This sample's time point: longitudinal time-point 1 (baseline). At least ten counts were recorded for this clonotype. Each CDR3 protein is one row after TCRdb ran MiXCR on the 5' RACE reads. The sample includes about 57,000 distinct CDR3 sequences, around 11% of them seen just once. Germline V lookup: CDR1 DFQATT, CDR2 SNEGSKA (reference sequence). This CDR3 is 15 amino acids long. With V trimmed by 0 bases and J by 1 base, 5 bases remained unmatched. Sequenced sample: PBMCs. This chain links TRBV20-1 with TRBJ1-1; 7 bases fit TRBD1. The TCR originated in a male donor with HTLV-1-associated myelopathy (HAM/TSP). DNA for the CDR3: TGCAGTGCTAGAGATGAGGGGACAGAGAACACTGAAGCTTTCTTT. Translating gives CSARDEGTENTEAFF.